The clone carrying this T cell receptor (beta chain) was seen more than once but under ten times. Extracted from the samples, RNA was reverse transcribed into cDNA to serve as the sequencing template. The assay was immunoSEQ multiplex PCR, and TCRdb's table has in-frame clones only and misses some. The sample consists of 90,000 to 100,000 clones, around 44% of them appearing once. The CDR3 sequence is 17 residues long. Germline V gives CDR1 SGHRS, CDR2 YFSETQ. Trimming left V 2 bases short and J 5 bases short, with 23 bases between. The sample comes from a study of CD8+ T cells in alopecia areata. Study-wide background: Treated patients swallowed 5 to 10 mg of oral tofacitinib twice daily. Patients remained on tofacitinib for 6 to 18 months and then went 6 months without it.

Sequenced sample: CD4+ T cells sorted from blood. This rearrangement joins TRBV5-1 to TRBJ2-7; weak D call: TRBD1 (6 bases). The clonotype was recovered from a human donor with alopecia areata. This CDR3 reads CASSFRRATGTLDEQYF. The CDR3 nucleotides read TGCGCCAGCAGCTTTCGACGAGCGACAGGCACCCTGGACGAGCAGTACTTC.